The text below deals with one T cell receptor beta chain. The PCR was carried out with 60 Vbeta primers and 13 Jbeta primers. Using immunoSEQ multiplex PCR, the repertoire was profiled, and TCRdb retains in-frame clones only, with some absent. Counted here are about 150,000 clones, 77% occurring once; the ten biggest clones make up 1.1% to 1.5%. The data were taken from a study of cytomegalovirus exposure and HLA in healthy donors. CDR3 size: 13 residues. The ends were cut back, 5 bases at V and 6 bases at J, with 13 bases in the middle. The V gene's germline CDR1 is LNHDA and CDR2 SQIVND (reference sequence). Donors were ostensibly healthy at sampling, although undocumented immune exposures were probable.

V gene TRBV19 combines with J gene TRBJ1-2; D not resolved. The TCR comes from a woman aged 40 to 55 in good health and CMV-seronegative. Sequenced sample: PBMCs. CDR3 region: CASSEGRTDGYTF. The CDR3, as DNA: TGTGCCAGTAGTGAGGGTCGAACAGATGGCTACACCTTC.